These 9 T cell receptor beta chains were sequenced from one sample in a study of T cells expressing NK-cell markers. TCRdb reprocessed the 5' RACE reads; each CDR3 protein has one entry and no DNA is given. The specimen's table records hundreds of thousands of distinct CDR3 sequences. The material sequenced was blood T cells: a sorted CD56 or NKG2C T cell subset, CD4+ or CD8+ T cells, or bulk PBMC T cells (not recorded which). These receptors came from a man aged 18-30 years in good health.

The rearrangement uses TRBV20-1 and TRBJ2-3; TCRdb's D call, TRBD2, is unchecked because there is no DNA. Germline loops: CDR1 DFQATT, CDR2 SNEGSKA (reference sequence). The length of the CDR3 is 13 residues. This CDR3 is CSARASGPDTQYF.

The rearrangement links TRBV6-1 to TRBJ2-1; without DNA, the TCRdb call of TRBD2 cannot be checked. This CDR3 is 15 amino acids long. The V gene's germline CDR1 is MNHNS and CDR2 SASEGT. CDR3: CASLPMAGGNNEQFF.

The chain carries TRBV20-1 and TRBJ2-3; TCRdb designates TRBD1, a call that cannot be tested without DNA. The CDR3 is 14 residues long. Germline V CDR1 and CDR2: DFQATT, SNEGSKA (reference sequence). Here the CDR3 reads CSAPNRGLTDTQYF.

The J gene is TRBJ1-2, the V gene TRBV10-3. This CDR3 has 14 residues. Germline CDR1 ENHRY, CDR2 SYGVKD. CDR3 in amino acids: CAISGGGQNYGYTF.

V usage is TRBV6-2 or TRBV6-3 and J usage is TRBJ2-7; the TCRdb D gene call, TRBD2, has no DNA to confirm it. Germline lookup yields CDR1 MNHEY and CDR2 SVGEGT. This CDR3 is built from 14 residues. The CDR3 protein is CASSPSGRPSEQYF.

V usage is TRBV5-1 and J usage is TRBJ2-3. This CDR3 comprises 13 residues. CDR1 is SGHRS and CDR2 is YFSETQ in the germline V gene. This chain's CDR3 is CASSETNADTQYF.

The gene calls are TRBV3-1 and TRBJ2-1. CDR3 size: 14 residues. Germline V gene sequence: CDR1 LGHDT, CDR2 YNNKEL (reference sequence). The CDR3 here is CASSQDYSYNEQFF.

The gene calls are TRBV28 and TRBJ2-7; the TCRdb call, TRBD1, lacks DNA for checking. Per germline, CDR1 MDHEN and CDR2 SYDVKM. This CDR3 is built from 15 residues. The CDR3 loop is CASITPGQGNYEQYF.

V gene TRBV7-9 combines with J gene TRBJ2-7; the D call from TCRdb, TRBD2, cannot be confirmed without DNA. This CDR3 is 13 amino acids long. CDR1 is SEHNR and CDR2 is FQNEAQ in the germline V gene (reference sequence). CDR3 region: CASSWTSSYEQYF.